The 2 T cell receptor beta chains below all came from one sample that was sequenced in a study of response to subunit inactivated influenza vaccine. TCRdb recomputed calls from the RT-PCR reads with MiXCR, one row per CDR3 protein. The sample lists 450,000 to 600,000 distinct CDR3 sequences; 6.5% to 8% were seen once. This specimen was PBMCs from blood, taken approximately 25 months after vaccination. These TCRs come from a man between 50 and 70 years old who received an inactivated influenza vaccine.

The chain carries TRBV12-3 or TRBV12-4 and TRBJ2-6, with D unclear. The CDR3 extends over 13 amino acids. Trimming stripped 10 bases from V and 0 bases from J, with 7 bases between. The CDR3 DNA is TGTGCCACCCGCCCCTCTGGGGCCAACGTCCTGACTTTC. It translates to CATRPSGANVLTF.

The chain joins TRBV10-3 to TRBJ2-7; 11 bases fit TRBD2. The J segment lost 0 bases and the V segment lost 2 bases, leaving 3 bases of the junction unmatched. CDR1 is ENHRY, CDR2 SYGVKD, per germline. CDR3 length: 16 residues. The CDR3 protein is CAISEPGTSGSYEQYF. CDR3 sequence (DNA): TGTGCCATCAGTGAGCCCGGGACTAGCGGCTCCTACGAGCAGTACTTC.